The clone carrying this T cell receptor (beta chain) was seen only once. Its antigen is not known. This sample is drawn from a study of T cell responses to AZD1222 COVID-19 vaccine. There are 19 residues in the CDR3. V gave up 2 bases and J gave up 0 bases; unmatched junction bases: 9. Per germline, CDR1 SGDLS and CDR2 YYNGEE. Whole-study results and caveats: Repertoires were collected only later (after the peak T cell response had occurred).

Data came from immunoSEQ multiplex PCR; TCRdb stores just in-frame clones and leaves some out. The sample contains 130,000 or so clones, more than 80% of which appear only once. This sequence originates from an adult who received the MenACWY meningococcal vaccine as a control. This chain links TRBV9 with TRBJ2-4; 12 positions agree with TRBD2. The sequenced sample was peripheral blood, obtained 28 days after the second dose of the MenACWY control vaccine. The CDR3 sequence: CASSVDPWTSGTAKNIQYF. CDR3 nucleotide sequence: TGTGCCAGCAGCGTGGACCCTTGGACTAGCGGGACAGCCAAAAACATTCAGTACTTC.